This is a list of T cell receptor beta chains from one sample in a study of regulatory T cells in long-lasting Graves disease. TCRdb used MiXCR to reprocess the multiplex PCR reads, holding one entry per CDR3 protein. This table has about 660,000 distinct CDR3 sequences, roughly 30% appearing once. Here the sequenced sample was peripheral blood mononuclear cells (PBMCs), taken when the disease was refractory, from a patient treated with antithyroid drugs. The receptor set was obtained from a female donor with Graves disease. CDR3s include the opening cysteine and the closing phenylalanine or tryptophan. D genes are given only for firm matches. The size of a clone is reported for some rows only, either as once, few or many, or as a class for expanded clones.

size: few; V: TRBV20-1; J: TRBJ2-7; D: -; DNA: TGCAGTGCTAGCTTATGGGGGCCCGACTCCTACGAGCAGTACTTC; CDR3: CSASLWGPDSYEQYF
size: -; V: TRBV13; J: TRBJ1-1; D: -; DNA: TGTGCCAGCACCATTTCTCCCAACACTGAAGCTTTCTTT; CDR3: CASTISPNTEAFF
size: many; V: TRBV12-3/TRBV12-4; J: TRBJ1-5; D: -; DNA: TGTGCCAGCAGGGACGGAGGATCAAATCAGCCCCAGCATTTT; CDR3: CASRDGGSNQPQHF
size: many; V: TRBV12-3/TRBV12-4; J: TRBJ1-1; D: -; DNA: TGTGCCAGCAGTTCCGACCCAGGGACGGCTTTCTTT; CDR3: CASSSDPGTAFF
size: -; V: TRBV3-1; J: TRBJ2-1; D: TRBD2; DNA: TGTGCCAGCAGCCAGGGACTAGCGGGAAATGAGCAGTTCTTC; CDR3: CASSQGLAGNEQFF
size: -; V: TRBV4-2; J: TRBJ1-1; D: -; DNA: TGTGCCAGCAGCCAAGTTGGGGGCGGGTTCAACACTGAAGCTTTCTTT; CDR3: CASSQVGGGFNTEAFF
size: -; V: TRBV25-1; J: TRBJ1-5; D: -; DNA: TGTGCCAGCAGTGACGAGGGATTGGGAATGGGCAATCAGCCCCAGCATTTT; CDR3: CASSDEGLGMGNQPQHF
size: few; V: TRBV28; J: TRBJ1-1; D: TRBD1; DNA: TGTGCCAGCAGCTCCTTGGACAGGGGCACTGAAGCTTTCTTT; CDR3: CASSSLDRGTEAFF
size: -; V: TRBV20-1; J: TRBJ1-1; D: -; DNA: TGCAGTGCGTGGGGGAGGGAAGCTTTCTTT; CDR3: CSAWGREAFF
size: -; V: TRBV28; J: TRBJ1-3; D: -; DNA: TGTGCCAGCGGCGGACAGCTAAGCTCTGGAAACACCATATATTTT; CDR3: CASGGQLSSGNTIYF
size: few; V: TRBV20-1; J: TRBJ2-7; D: -; DNA: TGCAGTGCTAGAGCGGGGGCGCTAGCGGACTACGAGCAGTACTTC; CDR3: CSARAGALADYEQYF
size: -; V: TRBV11-3; J: TRBJ1-2; D: TRBD1; DNA: TGTGCCAGCAGAATCCGGGACAGGGGAGTAAAGGACTATGGCTACACCTTC; CDR3: CASRIRDRGVKDYGYTF
size: -; V: TRBV29-1; J: TRBJ2-7; D: TRBD1; DNA: TGCAGCGTACAGGGGGCAGACGAGCAGTACTTC; CDR3: CSVQGADEQYF
size: -; V: TRBV12-3/TRBV12-4; J: TRBJ2-7; D: TRBD2; DNA: TGTGCCAGCAGTTTCGCGGGAGTCTACGAGCAGTACTTC; CDR3: CASSFAGVYEQYF
size: many; V: TRBV6-1; J: TRBJ2-7; D: TRBD2; DNA: TGTGCCAGCAGTGAAGGAGCGGGAGCATCCTACGAGCAGTACTTC; CDR3: CASSEGAGASYEQYF
size: many; V: TRBV30; J: TRBJ1-5; D: -; DNA: TGTGCCTGGTCAGGGAGCAATCAGCCCCAGCATTTT; CDR3: CAWSGSNQPQHF